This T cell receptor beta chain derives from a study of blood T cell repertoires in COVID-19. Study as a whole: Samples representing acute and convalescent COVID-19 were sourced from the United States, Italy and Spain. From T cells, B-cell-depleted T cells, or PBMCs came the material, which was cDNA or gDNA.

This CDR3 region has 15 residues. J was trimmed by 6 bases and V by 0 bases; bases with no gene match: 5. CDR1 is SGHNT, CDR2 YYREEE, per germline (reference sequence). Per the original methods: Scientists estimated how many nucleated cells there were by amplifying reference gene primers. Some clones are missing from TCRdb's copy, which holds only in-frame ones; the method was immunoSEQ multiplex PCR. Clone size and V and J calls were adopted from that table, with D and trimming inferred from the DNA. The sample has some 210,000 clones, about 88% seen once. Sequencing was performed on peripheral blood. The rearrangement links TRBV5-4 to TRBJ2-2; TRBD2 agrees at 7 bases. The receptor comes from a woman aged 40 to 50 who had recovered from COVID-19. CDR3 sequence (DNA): TGTGCCAGCAGCTTGGGGCTAGCGGCGGCCGGGGAGCTGTTTTTT. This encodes CASSLGLAAAGELFF. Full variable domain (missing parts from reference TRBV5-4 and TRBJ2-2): ETGVTQSPTHLIKTRGQQVTLRCSSQSGHNTVSWYQQALGQGPQFIFQYYREEENGRGNFPPRFSGLQFPNYSSELNVNALELDDSALYLCASSLGLAAAGELFFGEGSRLTVL.